A single sample is the source of the 26 T cell receptor beta chains below, sequenced in a study of identical twins. Each CDR3 protein gets one entry after TCRdb re-called the 5' RACE reads with MiXCR. Seen here are 450,000 or so distinct CDR3 sequences, 14% observed once, and the top ten hold around 0.48%. These same data were also listed under a study on yellow fever vaccine responses in identical twins.

The material sequenced was CD4+ T cells sorted from blood. The receptors were sampled from a woman aged 18-29 years in good health.

As for this clonotype: One junction end disagrees with the germline gene, perhaps due to a read error. The CDR3: CASGLGGQETQYF. The DNA of the CDR3 is TGTGCCAGCGGTTTGGGGGGGCAAGAGACCCAGTACTTC. The chain has TRBV12-3 or TRBV12-4 and TRBJ2-5, with 7 bases identical to TRBD2. The CDR3 spans 13 residues.

This clonotype was seen a few times. The chain recombines TRBV5-1 with TRBJ2-7, with D uncertain. V shed 0 bases and J shed 5 bases, with 15 bases lying between them. CDR1 and CDR2 from the germline V gene are SGHRS and YFSETQ. The CDR3 length is 15 residues. CDR3 protein: CASSLGSGLFNEQYF. In DNA, the CDR3 is TGCGCCAGCAGCTTGGGTTCTGGGCTATTCAACGAGCAGTACTTC. Filled out from reference TRBV5-1 and TRBJ2-7, the complete variable domain reads KAGVTQTPRYLIKTRGQQVTLSCSPISGHRSVSWYQQTPGQGLQFLFEYFSETQRNKGNFPGRFSGRQFSNSRSEMNVSTLELGDSALYLCASSLGSGLFNEQYFGPGTRLTVT.

The chain couples TRBV6-4 to TRBJ1-1; D gene ambiguous. Trimming took 5 bases from V and 4 from J, leaving 14 bases between them. The CDR3 loop spans 14 amino acids. Germline-derived CDR1 and CDR2 are MRHNA and SNTAGT. For the CDR3, the DNA is TGTGCCAGCAGTAAAAAACATGGGGTCACTGAAGCTTTCTTT. This translates into CASSKKHGVTEAFF.

This clonotype was seen a few times. The chain employs TRBV28 and TRBJ2-2; D tentatively reads TRBD1 or TRBD2 (5 bases each). The CDR3 is 15 amino acids. Per germline, CDR1 MDHEN and CDR2 SYDVKM. V was cut by 4 bases and J by 5 bases, with 14 bases left in between. CDR3 sequence reads: CASSSPGPLTGELFF. The CDR3 nucleotides read TGTGCCAGCAGTTCTCCGGGACCCTTAACCGGGGAGCTGTTTTTT. The whole variable domain, filled in from reference TRBV28 and TRBJ2-2, reads DVKVTQSSRYLVKRTGEKVFLECVQDMDHENMFWYRQDPGLGLRLIYFSYDVKMKEKGDIPEGYSVSREKKERFSLILESASTNQTSMYLCASSSPGPLTGELFFGEGSRLTVL.

The gene calls are TRBV11-1 and TRBJ2-1; possible D gene TRBD1, 5 bases. Germline values: CDR1 SGHAT, CDR2 FQDESV (reference sequence). The CDR3 is 16 amino acids. Deletions cut 1 base from V and 10 bases from J, with 20 bases between. This CDR3 is CASSLEAGHRNKEQFF. CDR3 in DNA: TGTGCCAGCAGCTTAGAGGCAGGGCACAGAAATAAGGAGCAGTTCTTC.

The rearrangement links TRBV3-1 to TRBJ2-1, with D perhaps TRBD2 (5 bases). There are 13 residues in the CDR3. Trimming left V 4 bases short and J 5 bases short, with 9 bases between. The germline V gene has CDR1 LGHDT and CDR2 YNNKEL (reference sequence). The CDR3 loop reads CASSRTGNNEQFF. The CDR3, as DNA: TGTGCCAGCAGCCGAACGGGAAACAATGAGCAGTTCTTC.

The V and J genes are TRBV7-2 and TRBJ2-7, with unresolved D. The CDR3 totals 15 residues. Trimming left V 3 bases short and J 2 bases short, with 14 bases between. The germline V gene has CDR1 SGHTA and CDR2 FQGNSA. The CDR3 DNA sequence: TGTGCCAGCAGCTTCCGCCCAACGACGCCCTACGAGCAGTACTTC. This gives the protein CASSFRPTTPYEQYF.

This sequence joins TRBV5-1 and TRBJ2-7; weak D call: TRBD2 (5 bases). CDR1 is SGHRS, CDR2 YFSETQ, per germline. V shed 2 bases and J shed 0 bases, with 9 bases lying between them. This CDR3 is built from 14 residues. The CDR3 DNA sequence: TGCGCCAGCAGCTTTAGCGCCTACTCCTACGAGCAGTACTTC. Translating gives CASSFSAYSYEQYF.

This clonotype was seen more than once but under ten times. As DNA, the CDR3 is TGTGCCACCAGTGGCCGGGACAGCGCCTACGAGCAGTACTTC. As protein: CATSGRDSAYEQYF. J is TRBJ2-7 and V is TRBV24-1; TRBD1 agrees at 7 bases. Germline CDR1 is KGHDR and CDR2 is SFDVKD. The CDR3 is 14 amino acids. V gave up 5 bases and J gave up 2 bases; unmatched junction bases: 5.

In regard to this clonotype: One end of the junction is discordant with germline, which a read error may explain. The V gene is TRBV20-1, the J gene TRBJ1-4; D unclear. The CDR3 runs 14 residues. CDR1 and CDR2 from the germline V gene are DFQATT and SNEGSKA (reference sequence). CDR3 nucleotides: TGCAGCGCTAGTCGTCCAGCAACTAATGAAAAACTGTTTTTT. Its translation: CSASRPATNEKLFF.

This clonotype occurred many times. The chain is built from TRBV5-1 and TRBJ2-5, with TRBD2 matching over 14 bases. J was trimmed by 4 bases and V by 4 bases; bases with no gene match: 3. This CDR3 contains 15 residues. Germline V CDR1 and CDR2: SGHRS, YFSETQ. The DNA of the CDR3 is TGCGCCAGCAGCCCGGGACTAGCGGGAGCAGAGACCCAGTACTTC. It yields the protein CASSPGLAGAETQYF. The full variable domain, completed using reference TRBV5-1 and TRBJ2-5, is KAGVTQTPRYLIKTRGQQVTLSCSPISGHRSVSWYQQTPGQGLQFLFEYFSETQRNKGNFPGRFSGRQFSNSRSEMNVSTLELGDSALYLCASSPGLAGAETQYFGPGTRLLVL.

This clonotype was recorded a few times. V is TRBV9 and J is TRBJ2-3; 13 positions match TRBD2. Germline assignment: CDR1 SGDLS and CDR2 YYNGEE. After removal of 4 bases from V and 7 bases from J, the junction contained 9 bases not matched to a gene. The CDR3 sequence is 16 residues long. The CDR3 region is CASSPRTSGSVNTQYF. CDR3 nucleotides: TGTGCCAGCAGCCCCCGGACTAGCGGGAGTGTAAATACGCAGTATTTT.

This clonotype was recorded a few times. This chain uses TRBV4-1 with TRBJ2-5, with TRBD2 matching over 8 bases. The ends lost 3 bases at V and 7 bases at J; junction bases unmatched: 16. Germline V gene sequence: CDR1 MGHRA, CDR2 YSYEKL. The CDR3 spans 17 residues. The CDR3 spells CASSHIGRGRPLGTQYF. The CDR3, as DNA: TGCGCCAGCAGCCACATAGGGCGCGGGAGGCCCCTGGGGACCCAGTACTTC.

This sequence joins TRBV25-1 and TRBJ2-1; tentatively, D is TRBD1 or TRBD2 (7 bases each). The CDR3 loop spans 15 amino acids. Germline CDR1 MGHDK, CDR2 SYGVNS. The V end lost 3 bases, the J end lost 4 bases, and 13 bases lay between the germline ends. The CDR3 region has the DNA TGTGCCAGCAGTGACCAGGGGGGGGGATACAATGAGCAGTTCTTC. Translation: CASSDQGGGYNEQFF.

This clonotype came up many times. The J gene is TRBJ2-7, the V gene TRBV29-1; maybe TRBD1 (6 bases). Germline loops: CDR1 SQVTM, CDR2 ANQGSEA. The CDR3 contains 15 residues. Trimming pared 3 bases from V and 4 bases from J, leaving 19 bases between. CDR3 sequence (DNA): TGCAGCGTTGAGTTACACGGACAGACTTCTTACGAGCAGTACTTC. It is translated as CSVELHGQTSYEQYF.

The J gene is TRBJ1-2, the V gene TRBV6-6; TRBD1 agrees at 8 bases. Trimming removed 7 bases from V and 5 bases from J; junction bases left unmatched: 6. The CDR3 has 13 amino acids. Germline assignment: CDR1 MNHNY and CDR2 SVGAGI (reference sequence). CDR3 in DNA: TGTGCCAGCAAGCAGGGGGCGATTTATGGCTACACCTTC. Protein sequence: CASKQGAIYGYTF.

The chain employs TRBV10-3 and TRBJ2-7; TRBD1 might be the D (5 bases). The germline V gene encodes CDR1 ENHRY and CDR2 SYGVKD. V shed 10 bases and J shed 6 bases, with 16 bases lying between them. There are 12 residues in the CDR3. The CDR3 spells CATEPGIGEQYF. As DNA, the CDR3 is TGTGCCACGGAGCCAGGGATCGGCGAGCAGTACTTC.

The chain has TRBV5-1 and TRBJ2-1; 13 nucleotides align to TRBD2. Per the germline V gene, CDR1 is SGHRS and CDR2 is YFSETQ. J was trimmed by 2 bases and V by 0 bases; bases with no gene match: 2. The CDR3 consists of 17 residues. The CDR3 nucleotides are TGCGCCAGCAGCTTGGGGACTAGCGGGGGAGCCTACAATGAGCAGTTCTTC. This encodes CASSLGTSGGAYNEQFF.

This clonotype occurred many times. V and J are TRBV20-1 and TRBJ2-5, with D unresolved. V was pared by 4 bases and J by 3 bases, with 12 bases between. The CDR3 loop spans 13 amino acids. Per the germline V gene, CDR1 is DFQATT and CDR2 is SNEGSKA (reference sequence). CDR3 sequence: CSAISPKEETQYF. For the CDR3, the DNA is TGCAGTGCTATTAGCCCAAAAGAAGAGACCCAGTACTTC.

In this sample, this clonotype turned up many times. CDR3 in DNA: TGCAGCGCCATGTCCAACCCCAGGGGAGAGACCCAGTACTTC. Translation gives CSAMSNPRGETQYF. The V gene is TRBV29-1, the J gene TRBJ2-5; tentatively, D is TRBD1 (6 bases). The CDR3 is 14 residues long. V was pared by 7 bases and J by 4 bases, with 19 bases between. Germline assignment: CDR1 SQVTM and CDR2 ANQGSEA. The entire variable domain, with the rest obtained from reference TRBV29-1 and TRBJ2-5, is as follows: SAVISQKPSRDICQRGTSLTIQCQVDSQVTMMFWYRQQPGQSLTLIATANQGSEATYESGFVIDKFPISRPNLTFSTLTVSNMSPEDSSIYLCSAMSNPRGETQYFGPGTRLLVL.

This clonotype was observed a few times. The chain joins TRBV28 to TRBJ2-1; tentatively, D is TRBD2 (5 bases). Between the trimmed V and J ends, which lost 7 bases and 7 bases, there was a span of 20 bases. CDR1 and CDR2 from the germline V gene are MDHEN and SYDVKM. The CDR3 consists of 15 residues. The CDR3 loop is CASTMGAAPMNEQFF. The CDR3 bases are TGTGCCAGCACCATGGGAGCGGCTCCTATGAATGAGCAGTTCTTC.

The chain combines TRBV5-1 with TRBJ2-7; D not resolved. The CDR3 extends over 13 amino acids. CDR1 SGHRS and CDR2 YFSETQ come from the germline V gene. The V end lost 0 bases, the J end lost 6 bases, and 10 bases lay between the germline ends. CDR3 nucleotide sequence: TGCGCCAGCAGCTTGGCCGTCGGAACCGAGCAGTACTTC. Translating gives CASSLAVGTEQYF. The full variable domain, completed using reference TRBV5-1 and TRBJ2-7, is KAGVTQTPRYLIKTRGQQVTLSCSPISGHRSVSWYQQTPGQGLQFLFEYFSETQRNKGNFPGRFSGRQFSNSRSEMNVSTLELGDSALYLCASSLAVGTEQYFGPGTRLTVT.

The chain uses TRBV15 and TRBJ2-1; 7 bases fit TRBD1. The J segment lost 3 bases and the V segment lost 9 bases, leaving 8 bases of the junction unmatched. Per the germline V gene, CDR1 is LNHNV and CDR2 is YYDKDF (reference sequence). There are 14 residues in the CDR3. CDR3 loop: CATNRQGIYNEQFF. DNA for the CDR3: TGTGCCACAAACCGACAGGGAATCTACAATGAGCAGTTCTTC.

This clonotype was detected many times. The rearrangement joins TRBV15 to TRBJ2-3, with 7 bases that match TRBD2. Germline V CDR1 and CDR2: LNHNV, YYDKDF (reference sequence). V dropped 3 bases and J dropped 4; count of bases not matched to a gene: 4. The CDR3 contains 14 residues. The CDR3: CATSSRGGADTQYF. The CDR3 DNA reads as TGTGCCACCAGCAGTCGTGGGGGGGCAGATACGCAGTATTTT.

This chain uses TRBV12-3 or TRBV12-4 with TRBJ1-1; maybe TRBD1 (6 bases). CDR3 length equals 15 residues. V was shortened by 5 bases and J by 8 bases, with 21 bases between the two germline ends. The CDR3 region is CASSPTGHSSREAFF. In nucleotides, the CDR3 is TGTGCCAGCAGTCCCACGGGACACTCCTCAAGAGAAGCTTTCTTT.

This clonotype was counted at least ten times. The CDR3 DNA is TGTGCCAGCAGTTCACGGGGTACCAGTACTAAAAACATTCAGTACTTC. This encodes CASSSRGTSTKNIQYF. The chain couples TRBV6-5 to TRBJ2-4, with D possibly TRBD2 on 5 matching bases. Trimming stripped 4 bases from V and 4 bases from J, with 17 bases between. The CDR3 has 16 amino acids. Germline CDR1 reads MNHEY; CDR2 reads SVGAGI.